Reported below is one TCR beta chain. The target antigen is unknown. This entry comes from a study of cytomegalovirus exposure and HLA in healthy donors. From germline, CDR1 is SGHRS and CDR2 YFSETQ. There are 14 residues in the CDR3. V was shortened by 0 bases and J by 2 bases, with 6 bases between the two germline ends. Findings and caveats of the study: Most CMV-associated TCR beta chains were later found to appear HLA-restricted. A later analysis found TCR association rates differed by HLA locus, highest for DRB1 and lowest for HLA-C. TRBV6-2, TRBV6-3 and other indistinguishable V segments were excluded.

With 60 Vbeta and 13 Jbeta primers, the PCR was carried out. Measured with immunoSEQ multiplex PCR; TCRdb has only the in-frame clones, and not every one. The sample lists hundreds of thousands of clones; roughly 78% were seen once. Sequenced: PBMCs. V gene TRBV5-1 combines with J gene TRBJ1-3; D is unresolved. The receptor comes from a boy between 10 and 17 years old in good health and CMV-seronegative. The CDR3 loop reads CASSLGAAGNTIYF. The CDR3 DNA reads as TGCGCCAGCAGCTTGGGGGCTGCTGGAAACACCATATATTTT.